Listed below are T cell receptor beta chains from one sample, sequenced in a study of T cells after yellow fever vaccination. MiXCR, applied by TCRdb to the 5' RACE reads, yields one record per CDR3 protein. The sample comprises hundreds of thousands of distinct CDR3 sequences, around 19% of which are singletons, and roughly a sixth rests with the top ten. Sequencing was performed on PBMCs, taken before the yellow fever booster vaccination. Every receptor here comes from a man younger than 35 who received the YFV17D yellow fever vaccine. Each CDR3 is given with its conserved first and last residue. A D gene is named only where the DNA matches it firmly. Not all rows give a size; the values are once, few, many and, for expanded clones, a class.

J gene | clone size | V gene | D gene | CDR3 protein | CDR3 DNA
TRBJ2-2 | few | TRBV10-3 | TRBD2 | CAIPTRTSGVPGELFF | TGTGCCATACCGACTCGGACTAGCGGGGTTCCCGGGGAGCTGTTTTTT
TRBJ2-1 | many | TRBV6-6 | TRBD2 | CASTLLAGVYNEQFF | TGTGCCAGCACTCTACTAGCGGGCGTCTACAATGAGCAGTTCTTC
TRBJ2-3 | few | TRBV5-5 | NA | CASVPGWISTDTQYF | TGTGCCAGCGTCCCGGGCTGGATTAGCACAGATACGCAGTATTTT
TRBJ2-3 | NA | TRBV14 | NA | CASSQKGDTQYF | TGTGCCAGCAGCCAAAAGGGAGATACGCAGTATTTT
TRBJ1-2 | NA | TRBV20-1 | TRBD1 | CSARVTRTGGGYTF | TGCAGTGCTAGAGTGACGAGGACAGGGGGTGGCTACACCTTC
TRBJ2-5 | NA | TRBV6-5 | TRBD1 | CVAGRGQETQYF | TGTGTCGCAGGCAGGGGGCAGGAGACCCAGTACTTC
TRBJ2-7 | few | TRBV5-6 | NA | CASTGTDVPYEQYF | TGTGCCAGCACCGGGACGGACGTTCCCTACGAGCAGTACTTC
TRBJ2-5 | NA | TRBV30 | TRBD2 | CAWSTSGGYLWTQYF | TGTGCCTGGAGTACTAGCGGGGGCTACCTATGGACCCAGTACTTC
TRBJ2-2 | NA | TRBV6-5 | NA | CASSLGRWTGELFF | TGTGCCAGCAGTTTGGGGCGTTGGACCGGGGAGCTGTTTTTT
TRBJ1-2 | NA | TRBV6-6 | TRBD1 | CASSADRGNYGYTF | TGTGCCAGCAGTGCCGACAGGGGAAACTATGGCTACACCTTC
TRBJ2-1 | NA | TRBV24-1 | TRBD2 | CATSDYGLAGENEQFF | TGTGCCACCAGTGATTACGGACTAGCGGGGGAGAATGAGCAGTTCTTC
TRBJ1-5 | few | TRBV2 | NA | CASSGGGNQPQHF | TGTGCCAGCAGTGGAGGGGGAAATCAGCCCCAGCATTTT
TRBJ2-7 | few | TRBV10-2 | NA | CASSDRFYEQYF | TGCGCCAGCAGTGACAGATTCTACGAGCAGTACTTC
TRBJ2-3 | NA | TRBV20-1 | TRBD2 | CSAREGLAGTDTQYF | TGCAGTGCTAGAGAAGGACTAGCGGGCACAGATACGCAGTATTTT
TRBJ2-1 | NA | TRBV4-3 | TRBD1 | CASSQDRTGLNEQFF | TGCGCCAGCAGCCAAGATAGGACAGGCCTCAATGAGCAGTTCTTC
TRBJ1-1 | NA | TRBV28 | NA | CASSHQGTAGVRAFF | TGTGCCAGCAGCCATCAAGGGACGGCAGGTGTGAGGGCTTTCTTT
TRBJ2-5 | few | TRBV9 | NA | CASSVATAGTGETQYF | TGTGCCAGCAGCGTAGCTACGGCGGGGACGGGAGAGACCCAGTACTTC
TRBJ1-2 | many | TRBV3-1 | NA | CASSQGASGVGPGYGYTF | TGTGCCAGCAGCCAAGGAGCTTCGGGGGTCGGGCCTGGCTATGGCTACACCTTC
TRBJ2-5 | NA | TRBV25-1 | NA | CASSESGVQETQYF | TGTGCCAGCAGTGAATCAGGAGTCCAAGAGACCCAGTACTTC
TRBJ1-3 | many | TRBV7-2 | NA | CASSWSSGNTIYF | TGTGCCAGCAGCTGGAGCTCTGGAAACACCATATATTTT
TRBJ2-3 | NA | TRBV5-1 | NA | CASSQIPPTDTQYF | TGCGCCAGCAGCCAGATACCCCCCACAGATACGCAGTATTTT
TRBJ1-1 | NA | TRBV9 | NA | CASSAWGAEAFF | TGTGCCAGCAGCGCGTGGGGGGCTGAAGCTTTCTTT
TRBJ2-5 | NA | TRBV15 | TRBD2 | CATDDALERGGLGAQYF | TGTGCCACCGACGACGCGTTGGAGCGGGGGGGACTGGGGGCCCAGTACTTC
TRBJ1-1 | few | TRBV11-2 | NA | CASSLVQRNTEAFF | TGTGCCAGCAGCTTAGTTCAGAGGAACACTGAAGCTTTCTTT
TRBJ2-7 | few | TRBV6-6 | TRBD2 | CASSQAYGTSSYEQYF | TGTGCCAGCAGTCAAGCATACGGGACTAGCTCCTACGAGCAGTACTTC
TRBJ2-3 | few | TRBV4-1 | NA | CASSRDRGRDTQYF | TGCGCCAGCAGCCGCGACCGGGGCCGGGATACGCAGTATTTT
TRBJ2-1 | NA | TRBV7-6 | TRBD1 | CASSALTGGNEQFF | TGTGCCAGCAGCGCTCTAACAGGGGGCAATGAGCAGTTCTTC
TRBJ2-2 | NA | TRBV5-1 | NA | CASSHSNGELFF | TGCGCCAGCAGCCACAGCAACGGGGAGCTGTTTTTT
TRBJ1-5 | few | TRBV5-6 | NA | CASSLGNFQPQHF | TGTGCCAGCAGCTTGGGGAACTTCCAGCCCCAGCATTTT
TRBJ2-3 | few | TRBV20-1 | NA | CSASNSGRSTDTQYF | TGCAGTGCTAGCAATTCCGGCCGCAGCACAGATACGCAGTATTTT
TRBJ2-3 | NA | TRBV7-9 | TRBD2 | CASSSTLTSGGTDTQYF | TGTGCCAGCAGCTCCACCCTTACTAGCGGGGGGACAGATACGCAGTATTTT
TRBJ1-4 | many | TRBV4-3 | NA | CASSPTGGATNEKLFF | TGCGCCAGCAGCCCAACGGGGGGGGCAACTAATGAAAAACTGTTTTTT